This T cell receptor (beta chain) was captured by sequencing in a study of shared clonotypes between healthy human individuals. The germline V gene encodes CDR1 MNHNY and CDR2 SVGAGI (reference sequence). CDR3 length equals 15 residues. Trimming removed 2 bases at V and 4 bases at J, with 14 bases between. This clone was seen a single time. As yet, its antigen is unknown. Findings and caveats of the study: For sorted subsets, rarefaction showed incomplete sequencing despite large depth.

Method: immunoSEQ multiplex PCR; TCRdb's copy keeps in-frame clones and lacks some. Altogether some 2,000,000 clones are present, approximately 94% being singletons, with the ten largest covering more than 0.1%. The specimen sequenced was naive CD4+ T cells sorted from blood. The subset: CD45RA+ positively selected. This clonotype was sampled from a man younger than 30 in good health. This rearrangement joins TRBV6-6 to TRBJ2-5; TRBD1 might be the D (7 bases). The DNA for the CDR3 is TGTGCCAGCAGTTACGGAGCCCAGGGGGGAGAGACCCAGTACTTC. It codes for CASSYGAQGGETQYF.